This T cell receptor beta chain was captured in a study of cytomegalovirus exposure and HLA in healthy donors. General study findings and limits: Investigators reported 150 to 200 TCR beta chains as tied to cytomegalovirus.

Libraries were prepared by immunoSEQ multiplex PCR; TCRdb keeps only in-frame clonotypes and omits some of them. The table shows fewer than 400,000 clones, with 80% to 90% occurring only once. A note on this clone: What it recognizes is unknown.

V was shortened by 3 bases and J by 4 bases, with 12 bases between the two germline ends. From germline, CDR1 is MNHEY and CDR2 SMNVEV (reference sequence). This CDR3 is built from 14 residues. The sequence was collected from a woman aged 18-29 years in good health and CMV-seronegative. Sequencing was done on a sample of PBMCs. The chain links TRBV27 to TRBJ1-2; D ambiguous. The CDR3 DNA sequence: TGTGCCAGCAGTTTTGGGCAGATCGGCTATGGCTACACCTTC. Encoded protein: CASSFGQIGYGYTF.